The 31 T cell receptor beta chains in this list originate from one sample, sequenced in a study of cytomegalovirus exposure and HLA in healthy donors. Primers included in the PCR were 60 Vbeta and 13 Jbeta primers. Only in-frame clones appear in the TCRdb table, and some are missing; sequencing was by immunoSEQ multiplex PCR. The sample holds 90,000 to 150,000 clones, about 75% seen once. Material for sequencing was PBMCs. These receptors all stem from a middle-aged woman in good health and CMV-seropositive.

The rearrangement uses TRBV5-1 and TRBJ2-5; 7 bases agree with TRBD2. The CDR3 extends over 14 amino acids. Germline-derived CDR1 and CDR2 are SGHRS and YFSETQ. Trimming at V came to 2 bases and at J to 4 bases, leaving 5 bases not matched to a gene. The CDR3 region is CASSFLREGETQYF. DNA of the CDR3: TGCGCCAGCAGCTTTTTAAGGGAGGGAGAGACCCAGTACTTC. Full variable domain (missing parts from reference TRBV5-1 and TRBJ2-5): KAGVTQTPRYLIKTRGQQVTLSCSPISGHRSVSWYQQTPGQGLQFLFEYFSETQRNKGNFPGRFSGRQFSNSRSEMNVSTLELGDSALYLCASSFLREGETQYFGPGTRLLVL.

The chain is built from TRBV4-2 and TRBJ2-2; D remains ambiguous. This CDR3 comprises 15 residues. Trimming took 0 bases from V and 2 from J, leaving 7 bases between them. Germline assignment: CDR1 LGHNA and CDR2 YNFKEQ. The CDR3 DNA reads TGTGCCAGCAGCCAAGAGGTTAGCAACACCGGGGAGCTGTTTTTT. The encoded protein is CASSQEVSNTGELFF.

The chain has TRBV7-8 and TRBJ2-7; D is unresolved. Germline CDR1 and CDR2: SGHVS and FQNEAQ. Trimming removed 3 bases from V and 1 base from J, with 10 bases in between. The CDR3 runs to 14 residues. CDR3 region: CASSFRTESYEQYF. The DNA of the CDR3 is TGTGCCAGCAGCTTCCGTACGGAGTCCTACGAGCAGTACTTC. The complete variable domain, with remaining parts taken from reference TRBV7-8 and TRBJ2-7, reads GAGVSQSPRYKVAKRGQDVALRCDPISGHVSLFWYQQALGQGPEFLTYFQNEAQLDKSGLPSDRFFAERPEGSVSTLKIQRTQQEDSAVYLCASSFRTESYEQYFGPGTRLTVT.

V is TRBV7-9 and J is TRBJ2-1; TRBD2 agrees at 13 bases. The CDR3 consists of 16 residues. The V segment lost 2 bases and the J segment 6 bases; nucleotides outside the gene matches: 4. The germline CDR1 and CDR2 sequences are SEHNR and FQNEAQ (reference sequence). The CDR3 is CASSLTSGGAINEQFF. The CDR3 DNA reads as TGTGCCAGCAGCTTAACTAGCGGGGGGGCTATCAATGAGCAGTTCTTC. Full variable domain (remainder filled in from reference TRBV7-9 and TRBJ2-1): DTGVSQNPRHKITKRGQNVTFRCDPISEHNRLYWYRQTLGQGPEFLTYFQNEAQLEKSRLLSDRFSAERPKGSFSTLEIQRTEQGDSAMYLCASSLTSGGAINEQFFGPGTRLTVL.

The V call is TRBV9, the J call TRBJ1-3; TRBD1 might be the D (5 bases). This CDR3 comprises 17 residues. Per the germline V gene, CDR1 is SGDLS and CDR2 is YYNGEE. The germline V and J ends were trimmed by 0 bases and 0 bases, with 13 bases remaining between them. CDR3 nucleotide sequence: TGTGCCAGCAGCGTAGGGGCAGGGCGTCTCTCTGGAAACACCATATATTTT. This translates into CASSVGAGRLSGNTIYF. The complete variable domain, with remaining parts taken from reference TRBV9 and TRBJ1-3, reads DSGVTQTPKHLITATGQRVTLRCSPRSGDLSVYWYQQSLDQGLQFLIQYYNGEERAKGNILERFSAQQFPDLHSELNLSSLELGDSALYFCASSVGAGRLSGNTIYFGEGSWLTVV.

The CDR3 DNA sequence: TGTGCCAGCAGTCCCGGGGGGACGGATAACTATGGCTACACCTTC. This translates into CASSPGGTDNYGYTF. The chain recombines TRBV7-3 with TRBJ1-2; tentative D call: TRBD1 (5 bases). The CDR3 contains 15 residues. Germline V CDR1 and CDR2: SGHTA, FQGTGA. V was clipped by 6 bases and J by 1 base, with 15 bases between them. The whole variable domain, remainder taken from reference TRBV7-3 and TRBJ1-2, is GAGVSQTPSNKVTEKGKYVELRCDPISGHTALYWYRQSLGQGPEFLIYFQGTGAADDSGLPNDRFFAVRPEGSVSTLKIQRTERGDSAVYLCASSPGGTDNYGYTFGSGTRLTVV.

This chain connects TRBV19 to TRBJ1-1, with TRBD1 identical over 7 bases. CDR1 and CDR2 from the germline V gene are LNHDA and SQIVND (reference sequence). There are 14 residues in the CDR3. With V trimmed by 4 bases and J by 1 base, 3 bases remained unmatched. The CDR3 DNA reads TGTGCCAGTAGTACCCGGACAGGGAACACTGAAGCTTTCTTT. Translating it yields CASSTRTGNTEAFF.

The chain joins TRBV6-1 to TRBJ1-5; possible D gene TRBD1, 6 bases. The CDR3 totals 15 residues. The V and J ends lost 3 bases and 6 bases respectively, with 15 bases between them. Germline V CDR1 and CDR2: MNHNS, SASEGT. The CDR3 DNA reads TGTGCCAGCAGTGAGATGAGGGGGACGGTTCAGCCCCAGCATTTT. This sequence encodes CASSEMRGTVQPQHF.

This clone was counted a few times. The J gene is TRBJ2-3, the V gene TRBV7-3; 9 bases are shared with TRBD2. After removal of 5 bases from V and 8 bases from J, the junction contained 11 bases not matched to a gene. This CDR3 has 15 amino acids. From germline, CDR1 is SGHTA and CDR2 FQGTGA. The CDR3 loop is CASSRLAGGPGTQYF. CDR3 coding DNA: TGTGCCAGCAGCCGCCTGGCGGGGGGGCCAGGTACGCAGTATTTT.

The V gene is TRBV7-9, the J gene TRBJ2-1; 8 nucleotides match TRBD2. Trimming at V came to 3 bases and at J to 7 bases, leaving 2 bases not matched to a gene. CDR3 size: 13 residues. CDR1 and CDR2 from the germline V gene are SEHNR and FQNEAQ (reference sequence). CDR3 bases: TGTGCCAGCAGCTTTCCGGGGGGGAATGAGCAGTTCTTC. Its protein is CASSFPGGNEQFF.

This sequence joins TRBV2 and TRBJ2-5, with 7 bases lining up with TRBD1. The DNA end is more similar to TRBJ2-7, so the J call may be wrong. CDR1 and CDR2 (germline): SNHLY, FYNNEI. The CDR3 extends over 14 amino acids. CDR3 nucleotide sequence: TGTGCCAGCAGTCTTAAGAGACAGGGTAACGAGCAGTACTTC. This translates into CASSLKRQGNEQYF.

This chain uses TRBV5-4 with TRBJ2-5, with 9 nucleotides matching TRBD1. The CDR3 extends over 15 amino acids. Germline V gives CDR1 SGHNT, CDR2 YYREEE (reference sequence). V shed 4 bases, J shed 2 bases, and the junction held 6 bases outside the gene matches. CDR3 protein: CASSQGQGTQETQYF. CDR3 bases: TGTGCCAGCAGCCAGGGACAGGGAACGCAAGAGACCCAGTACTTC.

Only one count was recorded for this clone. The CDR3 here is CASNPSGNYGYTF. DNA of the CDR3: TGTGCCAGCAACCCTTCGGGGAACTATGGCTACACCTTC. The chain links TRBV6-5 to TRBJ1-2; D not certain. The germline V gene has CDR1 MNHEY and CDR2 SVGAGI. V shed 7 bases and J shed 2 bases, with 11 bases lying between them. This CDR3 contains 13 residues.

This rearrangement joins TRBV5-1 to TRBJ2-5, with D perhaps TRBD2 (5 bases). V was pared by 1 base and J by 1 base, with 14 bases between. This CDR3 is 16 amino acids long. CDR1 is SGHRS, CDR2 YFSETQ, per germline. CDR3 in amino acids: CASSLRTRTVQETQYF. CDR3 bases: TGCGCCAGCAGCTTGAGAACTAGGACGGTCCAAGAGACCCAGTACTTC.

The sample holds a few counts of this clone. For the CDR3, the DNA is TGCGCCAGCAGCTTGGGGAGGACTAGCGGGGGGGCTAATGAGCAGTTCTTC. Its translation: CASSLGRTSGGANEQFF. The V gene is TRBV5-1, the J gene TRBJ2-1; 15 bases align to TRBD2. Germline assignment: CDR1 SGHRS and CDR2 YFSETQ. CDR3 length: 17 amino acids. Germline trimming cut 0 bases from V and 7 bases from J; bases unmatched to any gene: 5.

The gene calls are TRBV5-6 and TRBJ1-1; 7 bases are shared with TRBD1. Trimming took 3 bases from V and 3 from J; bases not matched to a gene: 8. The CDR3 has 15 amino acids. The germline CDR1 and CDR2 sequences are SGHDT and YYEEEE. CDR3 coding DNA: TGTGCCAGCAGCTACCTAGGGGGCGAGGACACTGAAGCTTTCTTT. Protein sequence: CASSYLGGEDTEAFF.

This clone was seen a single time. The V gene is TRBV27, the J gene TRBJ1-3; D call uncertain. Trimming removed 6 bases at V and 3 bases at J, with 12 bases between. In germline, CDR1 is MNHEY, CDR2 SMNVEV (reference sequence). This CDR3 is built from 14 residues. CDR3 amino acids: CASRPSRGGNTIYF. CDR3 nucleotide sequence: TGTGCCAGCAGACCTTCACGGGGTGGAAACACCATATATTTT.

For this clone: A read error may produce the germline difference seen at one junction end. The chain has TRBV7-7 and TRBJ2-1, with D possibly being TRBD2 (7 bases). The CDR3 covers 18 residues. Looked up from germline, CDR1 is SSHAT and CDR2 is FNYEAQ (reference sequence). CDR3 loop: CASSSNPFRGGLSNEQFF. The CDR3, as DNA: TGTGCTAGCAGCTCAAACCCCTTTAGGGGGGGCTTATCCAATGAGCAGTTCTTC.

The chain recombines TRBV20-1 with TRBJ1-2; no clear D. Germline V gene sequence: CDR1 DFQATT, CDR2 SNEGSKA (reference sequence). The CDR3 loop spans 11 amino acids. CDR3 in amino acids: CTAAGEHGYTF. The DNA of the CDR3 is TGCACCGCCGCCGGAGAGCATGGCTACACCTTC.

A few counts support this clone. CDR3 coding DNA: TGCGCCAGCAGCCCCGGGGATACCGGAAACACCATATATTTT. Protein product: CASSPGDTGNTIYF. The chain uses TRBV5-1 and TRBJ1-3; no clear D gene. Trimming removed 4 bases from V and 4 bases from J, with 12 bases in between. Germline V gene sequence: CDR1 SGHRS, CDR2 YFSETQ. CDR3 length equals 14 residues.

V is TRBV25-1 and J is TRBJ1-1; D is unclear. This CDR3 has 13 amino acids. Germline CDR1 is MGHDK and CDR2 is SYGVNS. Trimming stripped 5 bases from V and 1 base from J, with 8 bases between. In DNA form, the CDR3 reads TGTGCCAGCAGTTTTCGGGAGAACACTGAAGCTTTCTTT. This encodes CASSFRENTEAFF.

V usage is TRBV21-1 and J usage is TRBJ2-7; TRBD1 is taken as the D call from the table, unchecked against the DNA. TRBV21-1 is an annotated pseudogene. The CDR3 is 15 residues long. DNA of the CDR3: TGTGCCAGCAGCAAAGAAGGGGGTTCCTCCTACGAGCAGTACTTC. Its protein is CASSKEGGSSYEQYF.

CDR3 sequence (DNA): TGTGCCAGCAGTCCGGGACAGGAACATCAGCCCCAGCATTTT. This codes for CASSPGQEHQPQHF. V and J are TRBV6-5 and TRBJ1-5, with 8 positions matching TRBD1. Germline V lookup: CDR1 MNHEY, CDR2 SVGAGI. The V gene end was trimmed by 5 bases and the J gene end by 5 bases; junction bases not matched to a gene: 5. The CDR3 totals 14 residues.

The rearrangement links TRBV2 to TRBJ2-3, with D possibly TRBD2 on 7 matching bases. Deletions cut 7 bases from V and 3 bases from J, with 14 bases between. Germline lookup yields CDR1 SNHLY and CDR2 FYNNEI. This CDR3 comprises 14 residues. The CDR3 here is CASIIGGPTDTQYF. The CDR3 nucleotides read TGTGCCAGCATCATCGGGGGGCCGACAGATACGCAGTATTTT. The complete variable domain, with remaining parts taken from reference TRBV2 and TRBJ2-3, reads EPEVTQTPSHQVTQMGQEVILRCVPISNHLYFYWYRQILGQKVEFLVSFYNNEISEKSEIFDDQFSVERPDGSNFTLKIRSTKLEDSAMYFCASIIGGPTDTQYFGPGTRLTVL.

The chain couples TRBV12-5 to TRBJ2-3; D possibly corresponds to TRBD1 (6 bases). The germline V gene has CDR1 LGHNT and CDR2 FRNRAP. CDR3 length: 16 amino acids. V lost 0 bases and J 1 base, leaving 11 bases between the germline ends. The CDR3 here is CASGLVQGSGTDTQYF. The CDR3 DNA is TGTGCTAGTGGTTTGGTACAGGGTAGCGGCACAGATACGCAGTATTTT.

For the CDR3, the DNA is TGTGCCGTCCTCGGCGGGTGGTTGGGTACGCAGTATTTT. Its translation is CAVLGGWLGTQYF. The chain couples TRBV19 to TRBJ2-3, with a weak D call TRBD2 (5 bases). Germline V CDR1 and CDR2: LNHDA, SQIVND (reference sequence). The CDR3 is made up of 13 amino acids. Trimming left V 11 bases short and J 8 bases short, with 20 bases between. The complete variable domain, with remaining parts taken from reference TRBV19 and TRBJ2-3, reads DGGITQSPKYLFRKEGQNVTLSCEQNLNHDAMYWYRQDPGQGLRLIYYSQIVNDFQKGDIAEGYSVSREKKESFPLTVTSAQKNPTAFYLCAVLGGWLGTQYFGPGTRLTVL.

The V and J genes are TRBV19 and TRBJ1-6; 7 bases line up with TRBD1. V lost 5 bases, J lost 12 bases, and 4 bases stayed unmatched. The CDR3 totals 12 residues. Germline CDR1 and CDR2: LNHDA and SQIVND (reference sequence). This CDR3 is CASSGDREPLHF. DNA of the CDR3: TGTGCCAGTAGTGGAGACAGGGAACCCCTCCACTTT.

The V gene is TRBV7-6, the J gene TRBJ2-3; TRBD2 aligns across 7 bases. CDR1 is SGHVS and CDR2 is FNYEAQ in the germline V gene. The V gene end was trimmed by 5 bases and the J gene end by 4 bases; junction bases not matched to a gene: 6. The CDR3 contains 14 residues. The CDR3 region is CASSLGGPADTQYF. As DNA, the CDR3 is TGTGCCAGCAGCCTGGGAGGGCCCGCAGATACGCAGTATTTT. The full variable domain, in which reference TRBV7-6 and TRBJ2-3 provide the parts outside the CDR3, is GAGVSQSPRYKVTKRGQDVALRCDPISGHVSLYWYRQALGQGPEFLTYFNYEAQQDKSGLPNDRFSAERPEGSISTLTIQRTEQRDSAMYRCASSLGGPADTQYFGPGTRLTVL.

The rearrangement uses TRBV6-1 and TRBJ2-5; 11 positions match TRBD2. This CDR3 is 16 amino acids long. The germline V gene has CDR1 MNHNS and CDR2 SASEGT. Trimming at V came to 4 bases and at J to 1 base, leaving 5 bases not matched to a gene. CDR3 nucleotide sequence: TGTGCCAGCAGTGGGGGGGGGACTAGCGGCCAAGAGACCCAGTACTTC. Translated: CASSGGGTSGQETQYF.

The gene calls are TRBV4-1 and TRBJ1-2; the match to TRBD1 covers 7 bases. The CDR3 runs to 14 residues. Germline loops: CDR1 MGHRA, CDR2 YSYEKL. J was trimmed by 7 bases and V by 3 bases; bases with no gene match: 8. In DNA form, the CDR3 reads TGCGCCAGCAGCCAGGCCGGGACAGTGGGTGGCTACACCTTC. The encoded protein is CASSQAGTVGGYTF.

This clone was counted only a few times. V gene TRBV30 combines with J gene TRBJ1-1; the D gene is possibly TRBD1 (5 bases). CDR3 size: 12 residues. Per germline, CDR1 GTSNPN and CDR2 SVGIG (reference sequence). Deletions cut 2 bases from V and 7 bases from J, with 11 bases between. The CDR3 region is CAWSWGLNEAFF. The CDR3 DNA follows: TGTGCCTGGAGTTGGGGCCTAAATGAAGCTTTCTTT. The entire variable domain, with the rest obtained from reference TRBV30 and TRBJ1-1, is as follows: SQTIHQWPATLVQPVGSPLSLECTVEGTSNPNLYWYRQAAGRGLQLLFYSVGIGQISSEVPQNLSASRPQDRQFILSSKKLLLSDSGFYLCAWSWGLNEAFFGQGTRLTVV.